This TCR beta chain is drawn from a study of blood T cells in healthy people across ages. Study-level results: In older individuals, TCR beta diversity per million T cells was lower, falling roughly linearly with age. Calculation of diversity from one million T cells yielded estimates considered to be underestimates.

Combining a sample-barcoded 5' primer with a J-beta primer mix, a second PCR ran for roughly 7 to 12 cycles. From the 5' RACE reads, TCRdb called clonotypes with MiXCR, one entry per CDR3 protein. The table shows over a million distinct CDR3 sequences, with roughly 45% occurring only once. On this clonotype: Antigen specificity is unknown.

Staff drew around 10 milliliters of peripheral blood from each donor. Trimming shortened V by 1 base and J by 7 bases, and 17 bases separated the two germline ends. This CDR3 is 15 amino acids long. Germline CDR1 and CDR2: SGHTA and FQGTGA. The sample consisted of blood. The receptor was isolated from an older woman in good health. The genes are TRBV7-3 and TRBJ2-7; a weak D match, TRBD2 (6 bases). CDR3 nucleotides: TGTGCCAGCAGCTTAAAGCGGGCCGAATACAATGAGCAGTACTTC. This sequence encodes CASSLKRAEYNEQYF.